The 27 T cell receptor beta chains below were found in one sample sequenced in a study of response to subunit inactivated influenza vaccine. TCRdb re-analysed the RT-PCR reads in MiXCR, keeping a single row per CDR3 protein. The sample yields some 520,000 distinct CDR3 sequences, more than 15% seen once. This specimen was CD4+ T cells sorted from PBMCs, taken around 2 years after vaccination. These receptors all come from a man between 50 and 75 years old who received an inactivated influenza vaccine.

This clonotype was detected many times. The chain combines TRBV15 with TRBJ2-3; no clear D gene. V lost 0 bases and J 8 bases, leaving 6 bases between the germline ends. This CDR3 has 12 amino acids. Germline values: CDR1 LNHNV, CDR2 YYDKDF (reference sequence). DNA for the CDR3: TGTGCCACCAGCAGAGATCGGGCTACGCAGTATTTT. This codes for CATSRDRATQYF.

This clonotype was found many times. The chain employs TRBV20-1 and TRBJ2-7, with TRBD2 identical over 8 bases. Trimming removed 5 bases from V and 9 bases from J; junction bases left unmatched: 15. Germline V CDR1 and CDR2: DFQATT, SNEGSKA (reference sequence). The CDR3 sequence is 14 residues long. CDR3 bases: TGCAGTGCTCAACCCCCGGGACTAGTTCTCCGGCAGTACTTC. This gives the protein CSAQPPGLVLRQYF.

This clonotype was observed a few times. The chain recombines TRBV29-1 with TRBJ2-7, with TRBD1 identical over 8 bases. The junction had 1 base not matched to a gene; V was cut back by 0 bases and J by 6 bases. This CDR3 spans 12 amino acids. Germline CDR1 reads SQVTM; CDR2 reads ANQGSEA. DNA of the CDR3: TGCAGCGTTGAAGACAGGGGGCGCGAGCAGTACTTC. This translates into CSVEDRGREQYF.

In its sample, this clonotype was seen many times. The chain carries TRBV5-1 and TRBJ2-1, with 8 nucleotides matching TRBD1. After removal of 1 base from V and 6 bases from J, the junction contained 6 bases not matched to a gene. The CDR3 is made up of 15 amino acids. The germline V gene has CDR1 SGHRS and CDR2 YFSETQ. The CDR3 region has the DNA TGCGCCAGCAGCTTGCTCCAGGGGGCCTCCAATGAGCAGTTCTTC. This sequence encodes CASSLLQGASNEQFF.

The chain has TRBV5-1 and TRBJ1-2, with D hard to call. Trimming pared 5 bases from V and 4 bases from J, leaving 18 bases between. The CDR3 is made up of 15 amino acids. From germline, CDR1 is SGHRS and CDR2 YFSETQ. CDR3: CASRRTGEATYGYTF. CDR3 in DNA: TGCGCCAGCAGGCGTACGGGAGAGGCAACCTATGGCTACACCTTC.

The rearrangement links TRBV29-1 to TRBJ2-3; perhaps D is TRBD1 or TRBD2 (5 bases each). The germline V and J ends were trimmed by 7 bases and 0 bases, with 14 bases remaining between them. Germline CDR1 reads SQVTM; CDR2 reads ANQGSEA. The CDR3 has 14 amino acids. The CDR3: CSGIGETSTDTQYF. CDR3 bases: TGCAGCGGGATAGGGGAGACTAGCACAGATACGCAGTATTTT.

The CDR3 region has the DNA TGTGCCAGCACAGGGAAATGGGACACTGAAGCTTTCTTT. Its protein product is CASTGKWDTEAFF. The J gene is TRBJ1-1, the V gene TRBV2; D is perhaps TRBD1 (5 bases). The CDR3 consists of 13 residues. Germline CDR1 and CDR2: SNHLY and FYNNEI. The V end was cut by 7 bases, the J end by 3 bases, with 12 bases between.

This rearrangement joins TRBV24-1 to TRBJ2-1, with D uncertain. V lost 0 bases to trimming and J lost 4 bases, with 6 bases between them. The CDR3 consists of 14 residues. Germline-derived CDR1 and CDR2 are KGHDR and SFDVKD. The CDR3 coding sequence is TGTGCCACCAGTGATTTGTTCCCTTACAATGAGCAGTTCTTC. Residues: CATSDLFPYNEQFF.

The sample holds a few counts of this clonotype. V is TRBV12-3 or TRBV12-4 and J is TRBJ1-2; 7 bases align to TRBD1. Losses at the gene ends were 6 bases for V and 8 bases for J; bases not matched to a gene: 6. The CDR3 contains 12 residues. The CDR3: CASRTTGSGYTF. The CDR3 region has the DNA TGTGCCAGCAGGACGACAGGGTCCGGCTACACCTTC.

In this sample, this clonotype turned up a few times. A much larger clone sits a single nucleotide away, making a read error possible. This CDR3 reads CATSDSHGFLTGGLFF. The CDR3 DNA sequence: TGTGCCACCAGTGATTCCCATGGATTTCTTACCGGGGGGCTGTTTTTT. The chain links TRBV24-1 to TRBJ2-2; weak D call: TRBD2 (6 bases). The germline CDR1 and CDR2 sequences are KGHDR and SFDVKD. This CDR3 has 16 residues.

In DNA, the CDR3 is TGTGCCAGCAGCCAGCAGGACAGGCTACAGGGTGGCTACACCTTC. It translates to CASSQQDRLQGGYTF. The chain is built from TRBV3-1 and TRBJ1-2; TRBD1 matches at 7 bases. The germline gives CDR1 LGHDT, CDR2 YNNKEL (reference sequence). Trimming cost V 3 bases and J 7 bases; bases outside gene matches: 11. This CDR3 is built from 15 residues.

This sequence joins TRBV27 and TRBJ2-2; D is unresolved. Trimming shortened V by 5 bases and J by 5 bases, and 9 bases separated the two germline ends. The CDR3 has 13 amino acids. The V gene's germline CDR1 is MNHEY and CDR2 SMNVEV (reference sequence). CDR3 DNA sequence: TGTGCCAGCAGTAACCGACGTACCGGGGAGCTGTTTTTT. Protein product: CASSNRRTGELFF.

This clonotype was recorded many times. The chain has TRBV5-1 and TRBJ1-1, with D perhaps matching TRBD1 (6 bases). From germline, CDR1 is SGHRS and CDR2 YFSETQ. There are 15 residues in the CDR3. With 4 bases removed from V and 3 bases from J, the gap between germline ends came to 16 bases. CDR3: CASSLQGGGDTEAFF. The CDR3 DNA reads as TGCGCCAGCAGCCTACAGGGTGGGGGTGACACTGAAGCTTTCTTT.

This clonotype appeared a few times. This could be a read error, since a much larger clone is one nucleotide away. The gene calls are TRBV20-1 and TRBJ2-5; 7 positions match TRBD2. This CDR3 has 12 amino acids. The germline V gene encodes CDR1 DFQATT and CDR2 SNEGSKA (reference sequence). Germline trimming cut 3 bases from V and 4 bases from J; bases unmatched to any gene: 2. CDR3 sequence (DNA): TGCAGTGCTAGTCCGGGGGGAGAGACCCAGTACTTC. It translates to CSASPGGETQYF.

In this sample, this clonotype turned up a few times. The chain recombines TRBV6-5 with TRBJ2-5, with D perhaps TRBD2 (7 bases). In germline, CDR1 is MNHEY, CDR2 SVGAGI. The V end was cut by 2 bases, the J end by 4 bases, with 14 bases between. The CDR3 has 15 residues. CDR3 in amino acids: CASSYPQGRGETQYF. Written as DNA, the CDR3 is TGTGCCAGCAGTTACCCGCAGGGGAGGGGAGAGACCCAGTACTTC.

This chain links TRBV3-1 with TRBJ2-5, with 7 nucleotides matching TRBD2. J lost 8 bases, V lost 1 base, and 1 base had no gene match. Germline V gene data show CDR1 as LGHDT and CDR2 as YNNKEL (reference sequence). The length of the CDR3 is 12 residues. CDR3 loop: CASSQGEGTQYF. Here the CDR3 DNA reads TGTGCCAGCAGCCAAGGGGAGGGTACCCAGTACTTC.

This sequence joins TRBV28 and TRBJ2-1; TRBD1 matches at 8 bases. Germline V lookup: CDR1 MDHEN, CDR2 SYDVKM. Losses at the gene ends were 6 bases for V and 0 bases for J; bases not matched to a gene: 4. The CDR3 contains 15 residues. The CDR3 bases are TGTGCCAGCAGGGGACAGGACAGCTCCTACAATGAGCAGTTCTTC. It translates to CASRGQDSSYNEQFF.

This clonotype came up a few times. The CDR3 bases are TGCAGTGCCCCTGCTCGACTAGCCCTTATCGATGAGCAGTTCTTC. Its protein product is CSAPARLALIDEQFF. This chain joins TRBV20-1 and TRBJ2-1; 7 positions agree with TRBD2. The CDR3 is 15 amino acids. Germline V CDR1 and CDR2: DFQATT, SNEGSKA (reference sequence). J gave up 8 bases and V 6 bases, and 16 bases lay outside the gene matches.

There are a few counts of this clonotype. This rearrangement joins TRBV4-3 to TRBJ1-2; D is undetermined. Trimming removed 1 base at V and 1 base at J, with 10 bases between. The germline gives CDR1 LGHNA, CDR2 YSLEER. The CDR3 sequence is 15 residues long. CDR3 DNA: TGCGCCAGCAGCCAAGCAGGTCTGAGTAACTATGGCTACACCTTC. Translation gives CASSQAGLSNYGYTF.

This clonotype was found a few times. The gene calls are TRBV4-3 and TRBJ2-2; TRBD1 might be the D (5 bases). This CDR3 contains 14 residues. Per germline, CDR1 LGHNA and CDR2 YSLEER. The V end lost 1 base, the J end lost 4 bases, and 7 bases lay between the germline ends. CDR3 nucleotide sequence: TGCGCCAGCAGCCAAGGCAGGGTCACCGGGGAGCTGTTTTTT. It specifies CASSQGRVTGELFF.

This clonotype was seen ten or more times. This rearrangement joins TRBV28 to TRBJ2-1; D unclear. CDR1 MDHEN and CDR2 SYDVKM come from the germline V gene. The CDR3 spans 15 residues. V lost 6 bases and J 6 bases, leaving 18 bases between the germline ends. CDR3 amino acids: CASSPPRRGVNEQFF. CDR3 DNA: TGTGCCAGCAGCCCCCCTAGGCGCGGAGTCAATGAGCAGTTCTTC.

In DNA, the CDR3 is TGCGCCAGCAGAGACGGGGGGCACGAAGGCTACACCTTC. It translates to CASRDGGHEGYTF. The chain links TRBV5-1 to TRBJ1-2; perhaps TRBD1 as D (6 bases). The germline V and J ends were trimmed by 5 bases and 8 bases, with 16 bases remaining between them. Germline-derived CDR1 and CDR2 are SGHRS and YFSETQ. The CDR3 consists of 13 residues.

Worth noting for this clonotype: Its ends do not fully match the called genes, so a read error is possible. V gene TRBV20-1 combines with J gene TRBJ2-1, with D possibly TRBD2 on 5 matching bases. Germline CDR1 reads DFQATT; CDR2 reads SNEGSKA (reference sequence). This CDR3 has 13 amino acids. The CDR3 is CSASEGFYNKQFF. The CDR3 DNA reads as TGCAGTGCTAGCGAGGGATTCTACAATAAGCAGTTCTTC.

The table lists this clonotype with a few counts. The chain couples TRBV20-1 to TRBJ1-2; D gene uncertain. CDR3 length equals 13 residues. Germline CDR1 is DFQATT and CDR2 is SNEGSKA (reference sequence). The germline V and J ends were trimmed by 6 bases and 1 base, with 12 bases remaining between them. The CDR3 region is CSAREAGNYGYTF. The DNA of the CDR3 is TGCAGTGCGAGGGAAGCGGGTAACTATGGCTACACCTTC.

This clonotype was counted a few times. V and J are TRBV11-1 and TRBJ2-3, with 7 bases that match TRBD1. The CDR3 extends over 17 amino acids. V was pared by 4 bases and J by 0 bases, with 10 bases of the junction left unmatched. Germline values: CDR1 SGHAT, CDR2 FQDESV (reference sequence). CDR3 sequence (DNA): TGTGCCAGCAGCTCTTCTCTCAGGGGGAGTAGCACAGATACGCAGTATTTT. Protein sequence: CASSSSLRGSSTDTQYF.

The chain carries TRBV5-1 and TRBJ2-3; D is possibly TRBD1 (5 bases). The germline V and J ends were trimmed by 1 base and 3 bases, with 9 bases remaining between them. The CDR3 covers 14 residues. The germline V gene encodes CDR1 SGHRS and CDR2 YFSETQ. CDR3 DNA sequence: TGCGCCAGCAGCTTGAAGGGGCCGACAGATACGCAGTATTTT. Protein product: CASSLKGPTDTQYF.

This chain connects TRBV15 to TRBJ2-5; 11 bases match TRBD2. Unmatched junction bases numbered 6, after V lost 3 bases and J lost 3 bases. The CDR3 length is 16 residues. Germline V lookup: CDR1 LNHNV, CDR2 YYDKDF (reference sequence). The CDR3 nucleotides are TGTGCCACCAGCAGGGGTCTAGCGGGGGGAAAAGAGACCCAGTACTTC. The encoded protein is CATSRGLAGGKETQYF. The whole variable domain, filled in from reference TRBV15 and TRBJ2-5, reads DAMVIQNPRYQVTQFGKPVTLSCSQTLNHNVMYWYQQKSSQAPKLLFHYYDKDFNNEADTPDNFQSRRPNTSFCFLDIRSPGLGDTAMYLCATSRGLAGGKETQYFGPGTRLLVL.